These 26 T cell receptor beta chains originate from one sample sequenced in a study of blood T cell repertoires in COVID-19. TCRdb's table, derived via immunoSEQ multiplex PCR, lists solely in-frame clones and lacks some. There are 140,000 or so clones in the sample; approximately 89% occur only once, and 10% lies in the top ten. Source material: peripheral blood. The origin of the receptors is a man aged 60 to 75 with active or convalescent COVID-19.

The chain is built from TRBV6-5 and TRBJ1-2; tentative D call: TRBD1 (5 bases). Trimming shortened V by 6 bases and J by 0 bases, and 14 bases separated the two germline ends. Germline lookup yields CDR1 MNHEY and CDR2 SVGAGI. The CDR3 sequence is 15 residues long. CDR3 sequence reads: CASRPGTGANYGYTF. The CDR3 DNA is TGTGCCAGCAGGCCCGGGACGGGAGCTAACTATGGCTACACCTTC.

The chain employs TRBV28 and TRBJ2-5; unclear D gene. The V and J ends lost 5 bases and 5 bases respectively, with 21 bases between them. The CDR3 sequence is 16 residues long. Per the germline V gene, CDR1 is MDHEN and CDR2 is SYDVKM. The CDR3 DNA reads as TGTGCCAGCAGTCCGTCAGCTGGCAGAACTATGGAGACCCAGTACTTC. Encoded protein: CASSPSAGRTMETQYF.

This chain joins TRBV7-2 and TRBJ2-5; D might be TRBD2 (6 bases). The germline V gene encodes CDR1 SGHTA and CDR2 FQGNSA. The CDR3 consists of 16 residues. V was cut by 6 bases and J by 5 bases, with 22 bases left in between. This CDR3 reads CASSPSVWGRRETQYF. The CDR3 DNA is TGTGCCAGCAGTCCCTCGGTTTGGGGGAGGCGGGAGACCCAGTACTTC.

This chain connects TRBV28 to TRBJ1-5; 7 bases map to TRBD1. CDR3 length: 16 residues. Germline V CDR1 and CDR2: MDHEN, SYDVKM. V dropped 1 base and J dropped 6; count of bases not matched to a gene: 9. CDR3 protein: CASSLLGRGLGQPQHF. CDR3 coding DNA: TGTGCCAGCAGTTTATTGGGCAGGGGGTTGGGTCAGCCCCAGCATTTT.

This chain joins TRBV28 and TRBJ2-7; 8 bases are a match to TRBD2. V shed 5 bases, J shed 0 bases, and the junction held 6 bases outside the gene matches. This CDR3 is 15 amino acids long. Germline V CDR1 and CDR2: MDHEN, SYDVKM. CDR3 region: CASSPHSGGSYEQYF. The CDR3 DNA is TGTGCCAGCAGTCCCCACAGCGGGGGCTCCTACGAGCAGTACTTC.

This clone was seen a few times. The rearrangement joins TRBV4-1 to TRBJ1-4; D ambiguous. Germline CDR1 is MGHRA and CDR2 is YSYEKL. Trimming cost V 2 bases and J 10 bases, with 14 bases left between them. The length of the CDR3 is 14 residues. CDR3 protein: CASSQPGSAVKLFF. The CDR3 DNA follows: TGCGCCAGCAGCCAACCGGGATCGGCGGTAAAACTGTTTTTT.

The V gene is TRBV4-2, the J gene TRBJ2-5, with TRBD2 as a possible D gene (7 bases). CDR1 and CDR2 (germline): LGHNA, YNFKEQ. Between the trimmed V and J ends, which lost 1 base and 5 bases, there was a span of 11 bases. The CDR3 consists of 14 residues. The CDR3 loop reads CASSQVEGGETQYF. The CDR3 nucleotides are TGTGCCAGCAGCCAAGTGGAGGGGGGGGAGACCCAGTACTTC.

V usage is TRBV4-2 and J usage is TRBJ2-1; 14 bases line up with TRBD2. The V and J ends lost 4 bases and 9 bases, in that order; junction bases with no gene match: 11. CDR1 and CDR2 from the germline V gene are LGHNA and YNFKEQ. This CDR3 is 17 amino acids long. The CDR3 region is CASSRRTSGRIPSEQFF. In nucleotides, the CDR3 is TGTGCCAGCAGCCGCAGGACTAGCGGGAGGATTCCCAGTGAGCAGTTCTTC.

About this clone itself: Mismatch with germline at one junction end may stem from a read error. The rearrangement uses TRBV5-4 and TRBJ2-7; TRBD1 might be the D (5 bases). This CDR3 spans 14 amino acids. Germline V CDR1 and CDR2: SGHNT, YYREEE (reference sequence). The CDR3 region is CASSLRGVSSEQYF. CDR3 bases: TGTGCCAGCAGCTTAAGGGGTGTCTCCTCCGAGCAGTACTTC.

The chain is built from TRBV7-9 and TRBJ2-3; 8 nucleotides align to TRBD1. V gave up 0 bases and J gave up 1 base; unmatched junction bases: 0. The CDR3 has 15 amino acids. Germline V gene data show CDR1 as SEHNR and CDR2 as FQNEAQ (reference sequence). As DNA, the CDR3 is TGTGCCAGCAGCTTAGCGGGACAGGGCACAGATACGCAGTATTTT. As protein: CASSLAGQGTDTQYF.

The rearrangement joins TRBV4-3 to TRBJ1-3, with 10 positions matching TRBD1. The CDR3 runs to 17 residues. Germline lookup yields CDR1 LGHNA and CDR2 YSLEER. V gave up 0 bases and J gave up 9 bases; unmatched junction bases: 11. The CDR3 DNA reads TGCGCCAGCAGCCAAGATCCCCCGGGACAGGGGACGGCCACCATATATTTT. It specifies CASSQDPPGQGTATIYF.

The V gene is TRBV18, the J gene TRBJ2-5, with D maybe TRBD1 (5 bases). This CDR3 contains 13 residues. V lost 5 bases and J 2 bases, leaving 9 bases between the germline ends. Germline V gives CDR1 KGHSH, CDR2 LQKENI. The CDR3 reads CASSIRVQETQYF. Here the CDR3 DNA reads TGTGCCAGCTCAATCAGGGTACAAGAGACCCAGTACTTC.

The rearrangement uses TRBV28 and TRBJ2-1, with 9 bases identical to TRBD2. The V segment lost 5 bases and the J segment 11 bases; nucleotides outside the gene matches: 16. The CDR3 extends over 16 amino acids. In germline, CDR1 is MDHEN, CDR2 SYDVKM. The CDR3 here is CASSPPMVGGRAKQFF. The CDR3 DNA sequence: TGTGCCAGCAGTCCGCCCATGGTAGGCGGGAGGGCCAAGCAGTTCTTC. Together with reference TRBV28 and TRBJ2-1, the CDR3 gives the full variable domain: DVKVTQSSRYLVKRTGEKVFLECVQDMDHENMFWYRQDPGLGLRLIYFSYDVKMKEKGDIPEGYSVSREKKERFSLILESASTNQTSMYLCASSPPMVGGRAKQFFGPGTRLTVL.

The chain carries TRBV5-5 and TRBJ2-3; TRBD1 might be the D (5 bases). The CDR3 length is 14 residues. CDR1 and CDR2 (germline): SGHKS, YYEKEE (reference sequence). V was pared by 9 bases and J by 0 bases, with 14 bases between. CDR3 amino acids: CATNQGFSTDTQYF. CDR3 bases: TGTGCCACAAACCAGGGATTTAGCACAGATACGCAGTATTTT.

The gene calls are TRBV27 and TRBJ1-2; 11 bases match TRBD1. CDR1 MNHEY and CDR2 SMNVEV come from the germline V gene (reference sequence). The V segment lost 6 bases and the J segment 6 bases; nucleotides outside the gene matches: 6. This CDR3 contains 14 residues. The CDR3 is CASRRTGGDNGYTF. CDR3 nucleotides: TGTGCCAGCAGAAGGACAGGGGGCGACAATGGCTACACCTTC.

This chain links TRBV2 with TRBJ2-7; TRBD1 aligns across 9 bases. CDR1 and CDR2 (germline): SNHLY, FYNNEI. The V and J ends lost 8 bases and 4 bases, in that order; junction bases with no gene match: 9. The CDR3 runs 14 residues. The CDR3 region has the DNA TGTGCCAGCGCCGGGGGACAGGGATTATACGAGCAGTACTTC. This gives the protein CASAGGQGLYEQYF.

V gene TRBV25-1 combines with J gene TRBJ1-1, with 9 bases fitting TRBD1. Germline V gene sequence: CDR1 MGHDK, CDR2 SYGVNS. V shed 5 bases, J shed 1 base, and the junction held 14 bases outside the gene matches. The CDR3 sequence is 18 residues long. CDR3 nucleotides: TGTGCCAGCAGTTCACCGGGACAGGGTCCAGGGTGGAACACTGAAGCTTTCTTT. Protein product: CASSSPGQGPGWNTEAFF.

The V and J genes are TRBV5-1 and TRBJ2-5; 9 bases match TRBD2. Germline CDR1 and CDR2: SGHRS and YFSETQ. The CDR3 totals 16 residues. The V gene end was trimmed by 4 bases and the J gene end by 1 base; junction bases not matched to a gene: 8. The CDR3 region is CASSPSLAGSQETQYF. CDR3 bases: TGCGCCAGCAGCCCCTCGCTAGCGGGGTCCCAAGAGACCCAGTACTTC.

The chain joins TRBV29-1 to TRBJ1-1, with D unclear. The germline gives CDR1 SQVTM, CDR2 ANQGSEA. The V and J ends lost 6 bases and 3 bases respectively, with 8 bases between them. The CDR3 sequence is 11 residues long. The CDR3, as DNA: TGCAGCGTGGGCTCCTACACTGAAGCTTTCTTT. It specifies CSVGSYTEAFF.

This rearrangement joins TRBV7-9 to TRBJ2-7; 9 nucleotides match TRBD1. Germline V gives CDR1 SEHNR, CDR2 FQNEAQ (reference sequence). The CDR3 has 14 residues. V was clipped by 6 bases and J by 6 bases; unmatched bases: 9. CDR3 amino acids: CASRPGTGLGEQYF. In DNA, the CDR3 is TGTGCCAGCAGGCCCGGGACAGGGCTTGGCGAGCAGTACTTC.

A few counts support this clone. This sequence joins TRBV6-1 and TRBJ1-1, with a possible D match to TRBD1 (5 bases). CDR1 is MNHNS, CDR2 SASEGT, per germline. V lost 3 bases, J lost 4 bases, and 12 bases lay in between. The CDR3 is 14 amino acids. This CDR3 is CASSEAQVRTEAFF. CDR3 DNA sequence: TGTGCCAGCAGTGAGGCACAGGTTCGCACTGAAGCTTTCTTT.

The rearrangement links TRBV10-3 to TRBJ2-7; 10 bases line up with TRBD1. This CDR3 has 19 residues. Trimming removed 0 bases from V and 4 bases from J; junction bases left unmatched: 15. Germline CDR1 is ENHRY and CDR2 is SYGVKD. The DNA for the CDR3 is TGTGCCATCAGTGAGTCGATGGGACAGGGGCGCTCCCCGGCTTACGAGCAGTACTTC. Encoded protein: CAISESMGQGRSPAYEQYF.

This sequence joins TRBV11-3 and TRBJ2-1; D might be TRBD2 (6 bases). V was shortened by 0 bases and J by 6 bases, with 15 bases between the two germline ends. Germline values: CDR1 SGHNT, CDR2 YENEEA. The CDR3 runs 16 residues. The CDR3, as DNA: TGTGCCAGCAGCTTAGATGGTAGCGGCCCCTTCAATGAGCAGTTCTTC. Protein: CASSLDGSGPFNEQFF.

The chain joins TRBV6-5 to TRBJ2-1, with 7 nucleotides matching TRBD2. In germline, CDR1 is MNHEY, CDR2 SVGAGI. Losses at the gene ends were 6 bases for V and 6 bases for J; bases not matched to a gene: 5. The length of the CDR3 is 13 residues. In DNA form, the CDR3 reads TGTGCCAGCAGGGGCGGGAGTTTCAATGAGCAGTTCTTC. It specifies CASRGGSFNEQFF.

The chain links TRBV11-3 to TRBJ1-3; 10 nucleotides align to TRBD1. Germline CDR1 is SGHNT and CDR2 is YENEEA. CDR3 length equals 14 residues. J was trimmed by 3 bases and V by 5 bases; bases with no gene match: 1. CDR3 bases: TGTGCCAGCAGCGGGACAGGGGATGGAAACACCATATATTTT. Translated: CASSGTGDGNTIYF. Full variable domain (missing parts from reference TRBV11-3 and TRBJ1-3): EAGVVQSPRYKIIEKKQPVAFWCNPISGHNTLYWYLQNLGQGPELLIRYENEEAVDDSQLPKDRFSAERLKGVDSTLKIQPAELGDSAVYLCASSGTGDGNTIYFGEGSWLTVV.

V usage is TRBV3-1 (or the pseudogene TRBV3-2) and J usage is TRBJ2-1, with unresolved D. Trimming removed 3 bases from V and 7 bases from J, with 10 bases in between. Looked up from germline, CDR1 is LGHDT and CDR2 is YNNKEL (reference sequence). This CDR3 comprises 13 residues. CDR3: CASSQVDGNEQFF. CDR3 bases: TGTGCCAGCAGCCAGGTTGACGGGAATGAGCAGTTCTTC.